A selection of T cell receptor beta chains follows, all from one sample in a study of blood T cell repertoires in COVID-19. The data were produced by immunoSEQ multiplex PCR, yet TCRdb's version contains in-frame clones alone and is incomplete. The repertoire holds a few hundred thousand clones, 80% to 90% seen once, with roughly 4.5% in the top ten. The sequencing sample was made of PBMCs or T cells enriched from blood (not recorded which). Receptors were obtained from a man aged 30 to 39 who had recovered from COVID-19. CDR3s include the opening cysteine and the closing phenylalanine or tryptophan. D genes are given only for firm matches.

>TRBV6-1|TRBD1|13|TRBJ2-1
CASSVRGGDEQFF
TGTGCCAGCAGTGTCCGAGGGGGCGATGAGCAGTTCTTC
>TRBV19|.|16|TRBJ2-3
CASSIAEGLLTDTQYF
TGTGCCAGTAGTATAGCGGAGGGCCTGTTGACAGATACGCAGTATTTT
>TRBV19|TRBD1|13|TRBJ2-7
CASRGLQGKEQYF
TGTGCCAGTAGGGGCTTACAGGGGAAGGAGCAGTACTTC
>TRBV2|.|13|TRBJ2-5
CASSPDYRGTQYF
TGTGCCAGCAGCCCGGATTATCGAGGGACCCAGTACTTC
>TRBV4-1|TRBD2|16|TRBJ2-5
CASSPISGRGQETQYF
TGCGCCAGCAGCCCGATTAGCGGGAGGGGGCAAGAGACCCAGTACTTC
>TRBV15|.|13|TRBJ2-7
CATSTFGAGEQYF
TGTGCCACCAGCACCTTCGGGGCGGGGGAGCAGTACTTC
>TRBV20-1|.|15|TRBJ1-1
CSASYRARMNTEAFF
TGCAGTGCTAGTTACAGGGCAAGGATGAACACTGAAGCTTTCTTT
>TRBV4-1|TRBD1|18|TRBJ2-7
CASSQNHPPDRATYEQYF
TGCGCCAGCAGCCAAAACCACCCTCCGGACAGGGCTACCTACGAGCAGTACTTC
>TRBV7-6|.|11|TRBJ2-1
CASSFQNEQFF
TGTGCCAGCAGCTTTCAGAATGAGCAGTTCTTC
>TRBV30|.|9|TRBJ1-2
CAWSTSRVF
TGTGCCTGGTCTACTTCCAGGGTCTTC
>TRBV7-2|TRBD2|13|TRBJ2-7
CASSLEGGQEQYF
TGTGCCAGCAGCTTAGAGGGAGGGCAAGAGCAGTACTTC
>TRBV6-1|TRBD1|15|TRBJ2-7
CASSEVQGDTYEQYF
TGTGCCAGCAGTGAAGTACAGGGGGACACCTACGAGCAGTACTTC
>TRBV11-1|.|15|TRBJ2-7
CASSLASEFTYEQYF
TGTGCCAGCAGCTTAGCTTCGGAGTTCACCTACGAGCAGTACTTC
>TRBV7-2|.|11|TRBJ2-3
CASSTGSTQYF
TGTGCCAGCAGCACGGGAAGCACGCAGTATTTT
>TRBV30|TRBD2|13|TRBJ2-1
CARSGGQLDEQFF
TGTGCCCGAAGCGGGGGGCAGTTAGATGAGCAGTTCTTC
>TRBV7-9|TRBD2|15|TRBJ2-1
CASSSSGSQYNEQFF
TGTGCCAGCAGTTCAAGCGGGAGTCAGTACAATGAGCAGTTCTTC
>TRBV6-5|.|15|TRBJ2-3
CASSYGGRGADTQYF
TGTGCCAGCAGTTACGGCGGCAGGGGGGCTGATACGCAGTATTTT
>TRBV7-8|TRBD1|15|TRBJ2-7
CASSLGTGVFYEQYF
TGTGCCAGCAGCTTGGGGACAGGGGTATTCTACGAGCAGTACTTC